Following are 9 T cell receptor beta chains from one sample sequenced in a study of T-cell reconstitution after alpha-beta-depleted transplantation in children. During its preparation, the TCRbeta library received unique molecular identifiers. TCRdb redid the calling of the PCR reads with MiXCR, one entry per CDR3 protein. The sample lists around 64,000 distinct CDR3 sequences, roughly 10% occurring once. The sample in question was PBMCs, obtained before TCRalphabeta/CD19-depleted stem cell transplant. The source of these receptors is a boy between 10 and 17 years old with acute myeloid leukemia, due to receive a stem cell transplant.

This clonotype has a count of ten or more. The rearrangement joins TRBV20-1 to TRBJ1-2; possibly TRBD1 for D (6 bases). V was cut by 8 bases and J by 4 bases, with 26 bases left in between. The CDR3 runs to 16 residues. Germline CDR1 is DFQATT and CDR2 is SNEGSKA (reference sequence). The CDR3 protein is CSPNLDVGGVGYGYTF. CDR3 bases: TGCAGTCCCAATTTGGACGTGGGGGGCGTCGGCTATGGCTACACCTTC.

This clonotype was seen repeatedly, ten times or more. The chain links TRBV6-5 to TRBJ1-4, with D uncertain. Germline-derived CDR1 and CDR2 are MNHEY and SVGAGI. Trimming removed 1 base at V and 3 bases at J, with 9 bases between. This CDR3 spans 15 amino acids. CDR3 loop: CASSYLAPANEKLFF. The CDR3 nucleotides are TGTGCCAGCAGTTACTTAGCCCCTGCTAATGAAAAACTGTTTTTT.

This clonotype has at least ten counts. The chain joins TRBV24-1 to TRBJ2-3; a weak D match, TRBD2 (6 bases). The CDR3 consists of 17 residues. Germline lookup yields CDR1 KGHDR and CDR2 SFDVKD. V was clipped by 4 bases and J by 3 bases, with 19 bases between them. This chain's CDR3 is CATSEGYRGMGTDTQYF. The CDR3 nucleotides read TGTGCCACCAGTGAAGGCTACCGCGGGATGGGAACAGATACGCAGTATTTT.

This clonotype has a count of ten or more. In nucleotides, the CDR3 is TGTGCCAGCAGCAATGCACGGTATCCCTCCTACAATGAGCAGTTCTTC. Amino acid sequence: CASSNARYPSYNEQFF. The chain links TRBV21-1 to TRBJ2-1. TRBV21-1 is a documented pseudogene. The CDR3 loop spans 16 amino acids.

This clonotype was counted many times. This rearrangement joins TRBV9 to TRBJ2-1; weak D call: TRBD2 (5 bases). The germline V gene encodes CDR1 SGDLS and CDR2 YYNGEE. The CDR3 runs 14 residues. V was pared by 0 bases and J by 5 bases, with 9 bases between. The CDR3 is CASSVGSAHNEQFF. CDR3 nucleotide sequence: TGTGCCAGCAGCGTAGGTAGCGCACACAATGAGCAGTTCTTC.

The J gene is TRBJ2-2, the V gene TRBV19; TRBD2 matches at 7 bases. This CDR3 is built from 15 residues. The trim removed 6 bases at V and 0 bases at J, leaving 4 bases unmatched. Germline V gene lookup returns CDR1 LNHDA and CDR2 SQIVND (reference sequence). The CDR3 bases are TGTGCCAGTAGCCGACTAGCAGCGAACACCGGGGAGCTGTTTTTT. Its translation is CASSRLAANTGELFF.

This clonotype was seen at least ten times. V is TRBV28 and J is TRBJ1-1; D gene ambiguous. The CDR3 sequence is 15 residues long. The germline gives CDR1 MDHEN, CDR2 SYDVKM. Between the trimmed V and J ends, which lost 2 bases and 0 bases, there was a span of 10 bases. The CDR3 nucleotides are TGTGCCAGCAGTTTAGGGCGGCCTATGAACACTGAAGCTTTCTTT. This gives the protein CASSLGRPMNTEAFF.

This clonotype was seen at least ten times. The CDR3 sequence is CASHNSGISGANVLTF. The CDR3 coding sequence is TGTGCCAGCCACAACTCAGGAATCTCTGGGGCCAACGTCCTGACTTTC. This chain uses TRBV6-2 or TRBV6-3 with TRBJ2-6; D is ambiguous. This CDR3 comprises 16 residues. V dropped 8 bases and J dropped 0 bases, with 14 bases sitting between them. The V gene's germline CDR1 is MNHEY and CDR2 SVGEGT.

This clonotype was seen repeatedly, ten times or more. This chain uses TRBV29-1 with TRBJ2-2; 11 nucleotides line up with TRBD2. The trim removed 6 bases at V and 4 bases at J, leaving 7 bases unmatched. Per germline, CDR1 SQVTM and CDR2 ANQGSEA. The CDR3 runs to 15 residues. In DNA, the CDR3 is TGCAGCGTCCACGAGGGGACTAGCGGCACCGGGGAGCTGTTTTTT. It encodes CSVHEGTSGTGELFF.